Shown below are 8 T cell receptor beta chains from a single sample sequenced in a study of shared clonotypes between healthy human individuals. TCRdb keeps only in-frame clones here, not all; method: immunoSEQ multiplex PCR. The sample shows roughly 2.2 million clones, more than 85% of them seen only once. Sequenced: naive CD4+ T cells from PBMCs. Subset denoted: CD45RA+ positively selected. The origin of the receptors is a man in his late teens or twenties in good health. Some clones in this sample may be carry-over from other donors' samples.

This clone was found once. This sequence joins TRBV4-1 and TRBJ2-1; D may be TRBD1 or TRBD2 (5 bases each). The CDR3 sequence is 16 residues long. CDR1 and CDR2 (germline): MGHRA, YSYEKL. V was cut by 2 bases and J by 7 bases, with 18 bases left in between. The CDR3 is CASSQPLSRGWNEQFF. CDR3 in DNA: TGCGCCAGCAGCCAACCCCTTTCTCGGGGCTGGAATGAGCAGTTCTTC.

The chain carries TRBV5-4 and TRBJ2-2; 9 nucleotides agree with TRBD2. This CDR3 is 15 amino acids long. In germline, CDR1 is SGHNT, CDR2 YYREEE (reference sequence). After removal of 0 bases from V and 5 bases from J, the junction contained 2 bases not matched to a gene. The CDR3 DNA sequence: TGTGCCAGCAGCTTGGGACTAGCGGAGACCGGGGAGCTGTTTTTT. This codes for CASSLGLAETGELFF.

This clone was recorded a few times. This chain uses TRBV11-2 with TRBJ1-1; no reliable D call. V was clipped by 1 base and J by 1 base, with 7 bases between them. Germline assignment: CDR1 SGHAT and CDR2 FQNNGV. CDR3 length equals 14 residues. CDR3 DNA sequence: TGTGCCAGCAGCTTAGTGGCAACGAACACTGAAGCTTTCTTT. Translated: CASSLVATNTEAFF.

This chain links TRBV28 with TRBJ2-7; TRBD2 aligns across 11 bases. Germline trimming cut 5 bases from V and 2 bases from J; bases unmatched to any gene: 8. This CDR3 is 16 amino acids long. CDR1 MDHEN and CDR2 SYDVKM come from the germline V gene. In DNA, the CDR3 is TGTGCCAGCAGTACCCCCGCGACTAGCGGGACCTACGAGCAGTACTTC. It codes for CASSTPATSGTYEQYF.

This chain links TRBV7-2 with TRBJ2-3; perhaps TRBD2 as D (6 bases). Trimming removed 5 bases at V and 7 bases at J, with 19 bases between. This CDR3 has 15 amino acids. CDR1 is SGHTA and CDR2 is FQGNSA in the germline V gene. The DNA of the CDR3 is TGTGCCAGCAGCGCGTCTCGGGAGCGAGTGAATACGCAGTATTTT. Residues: CASSASRERVNTQYF. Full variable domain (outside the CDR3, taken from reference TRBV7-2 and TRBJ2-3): GAGVSQSPSNKVTEKGKDVELRCDPISGHTALYWYRQSLGQGLEFLIYFQGNSAPDKSGLPSDRFSAERTGGSVSTLTIQRTQQEDSAVYLCASSASRERVNTQYFGPGTRLTVL.

The CDR3 nucleotides are TGTGCCAGCAGCTCGGGACTAGCGGGAGGTGATACGCAGTATTTT. Amino acids: CASSSGLAGGDTQYF. The chain links TRBV13 to TRBJ2-3; 15 bases fit TRBD2. The V segment lost 4 bases and the J segment 6 bases; nucleotides outside the gene matches: 2. Per the germline V gene, CDR1 is PRHDT and CDR2 is FYEKMQ (reference sequence). The CDR3 extends over 15 amino acids.

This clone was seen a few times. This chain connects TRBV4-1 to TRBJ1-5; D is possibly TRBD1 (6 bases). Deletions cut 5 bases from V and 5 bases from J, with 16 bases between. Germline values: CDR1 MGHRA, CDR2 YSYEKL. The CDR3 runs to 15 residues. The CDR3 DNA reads TGCGCCAGCAGCGACGACGACAGGACTCATCAGCCCCAGCATTTT. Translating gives CASSDDDRTHQPQHF.

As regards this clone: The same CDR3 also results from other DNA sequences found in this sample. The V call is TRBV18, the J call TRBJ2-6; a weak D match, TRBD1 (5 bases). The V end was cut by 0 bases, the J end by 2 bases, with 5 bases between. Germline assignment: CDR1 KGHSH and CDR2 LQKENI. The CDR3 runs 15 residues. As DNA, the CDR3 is TGTGCCAGCTCACCACCAGGGGCTGGGGCCAACGTCCTGACTTTC. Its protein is CASSPPGAGANVLTF.